This T cell receptor (beta chain) was captured in a study of blood T cell repertoires in COVID-19. Study at large: Sample material is recorded as cDNA or gDNA derived from T cells, B-cell-depleted T cells, or PBMCs.

The assay was immunoSEQ multiplex PCR, and TCRdb's table has in-frame clones only and misses some. The sample contains about 140,000 clones, 80% to 90% of which appear only once. CDR1 is MNHNS and CDR2 is SASEGT in the germline V gene. The CDR3 totals 14 residues. V was shortened by 1 base and J by 8 bases, with 12 bases between the two germline ends. This clonotype was sampled from a man aged 50-59 years with active COVID-19. Sequencing input: peripheral blood. The V call is TRBV6-1, the J call TRBJ1-3; D call uncertain. The CDR3 region is CASSEGMGRDTIYF. The DNA for the CDR3 is TGTGCCAGCAGTGAAGGAATGGGTCGGGACACCATATATTTT.